Listed here is a single TCR beta chain. It has no known antigen specificity. The sample holds no much larger clone one base away, and base qualities are not on file. Based on the germline V gene, the CDR1 and CDR2 sequences are SGDLS and YYNGEE. The V end gives up 0 bases and the J end 7 bases, leaving 4 bases in the junction not matched to a gene. Measured from the cysteine to the phenylalanine, the CDR3 is 15 residues long. The DNA shown is the 45-base CDR3, in frame from base 1. This sample is drawn from a study of blood T cell repertoires in COVID-19 (dated by TCRdb to about 2020). Study-level background: Samples covering the acute and convalescent phases of COVID-19 were provided by collaborators in the United States, Italy and Spain. The prospective study material was composed of cDNA or gDNA derived from T cells, B-cell-depleted T cells, or PBMCs. Deeply sampled blood TCRbeta repertoires from subjects exposed to, actively infected with, or recovered from COVID-19 were included in the dataset. The repertoires were released in a freely available public database meant as a resource for research on the immune response to SARS-CoV-2. The samples were drawn from two sources: the first 160 participants of the ongoing ImmuneRACE study, and over 950 subjects contributed by 6 global collaborators. A de-identified subject ID, COVID-19 status, age in years and sex were almost always included in the sample metadata. Where available, HLA class I and class II types were obtained from metadata supplied by the sample provider rather than from assay-based typing. Findings and caveats that apply to the study as a whole: How much clinical and demographic metadata was included differed by source and by participant, and the metadata was provided uncurated.

The immunoSEQ Assay, a bias-controlled multiplex PCR, was used to amplify TCRbeta CDR3 regions from genomic DNA. Turning to the authors' computational methods: Within the assay, amplification of reference gene primers was used to estimate how many nucleated cells each sample contained. To quantify the absolute abundance of each unique TCRbeta CDR3 rearrangement, sequence reads were collapsed and filtered. For each sample, productive Simpson clonality was calculated by taking the square root of Simpson's diversity index across productive rearrangements. TCRdb retrieved this table from immuneACCESS and kept in-frame rearrangements only. Not all clones are present; in checked studies, unresolved V genes account for under half, and no reason is known for the remainder. V and J calls and clone size follow that table, whereas D and trimming were derived from the DNA. The sample table lists fewer than 250,000 clones, approximately 84% of them with a count of one. Of the sample, under 5% falls within the top ten clones.

The collaborating institutions used their own protocols to collect whole blood in K2EDTA tubes. For TCRbeta analysis, collaborator samples were shipped as frozen whole blood, as isolated PBMCs, or as DNA extracted from either sample type. The rearranged chain carries TRBV9 and TRBJ2-2, with 9 bases matching TRBD2. The clonotype was recovered from a man aged 45-65 years with acute or convalescent COVID-19. Sequencing was performed on peripheral blood. The CDR3 has the sequence CASSVEGTSYGELFF. The nucleotide sequence is given as TGTGCCAGCAGCGTAGAAGGGACTAGCTACGGGGAGCTGTTTTTT. Reference TRBV9 and TRBJ2-2 proteins supply the regions before and after the CDR3; the full variable domain is: DSGVTQTPKHLITATGQRVTLRCSPRSGDLSVYWYQQSLDQGLQFLIQYYNGEERAKGNILERFSAQQFPDLHSELNLSSLELGDSALYFCASSVEGTSYGELFFGEGSRLTVL.